The sample holds a few counts of the clone carrying this T cell receptor beta chain. Its matching antigen is unknown. This sample stems from a study of T-cell reconstitution after alpha-beta-depleted transplantation in children. The study, taken as a whole, reports: Reportedly, roughly two months post-transplant, alpha-beta T cells arose from several hundred expanded graft clones. Fresh T-cell production supplied most of the T-cell counts and diversity seen one year after transplant.

The ends were cut back, 3 bases at V and 1 base at J, with 12 bases in the middle. The germline gives CDR1 KGHDR, CDR2 SFDVKD. CDR3 length: 16 amino acids. Preparation of the TCRbeta library involved a method that used unique molecular identifiers. TCRdb processed the PCR reads anew with MiXCR; each CDR3 protein has one entry. Of more than 400,000 distinct CDR3 sequences in the sample, roughly an eighth were seen once. This receptor was obtained from a female patient aged 2-9 years who had a stem cell transplant for aplastic anemia, so the T cells may come from the graft donor. The source was PBMCs, mostly from graft donor cells, collected 180 days after TCRalphabeta/CD19-depleted stem cell transplant. The chain uses TRBV24-1 and TRBJ1-5; D call uncertain. The chain's CDR3 is CATSDVGSPSNQPQHF. The CDR3 DNA follows: TGTGCCACCAGTGATGTCGGGTCACCGAGCAATCAGCCCCAGCATTTT.